This TCR beta chain comes out of a study of blood T cells in healthy people across ages. Study in general: Per two T cells, template switching captured roughly one barcoded beta molecule.

CDR3 length equals 17 residues. Germline CDR1 and CDR2: SGHRS and YFSETQ. J lost 6 bases, V lost 0 bases, and 10 bases had no gene match. The table lists this clonotype with a few counts. The antigen is not known. It was with a sample-barcoded 5' primer and a J-beta primer mix that a second PCR of roughly 6 to 12 cycles was run. Via MiXCR, TCRdb re-called the 5' RACE reads, giving one row per CDR3 protein. This table holds 1.5 million to 2 million distinct CDR3 sequences, around 36% found once. The study's findings and limits: Expanded clonotype changes were possibly confounded by unknown donor CMV status.

This chain joins TRBV5-1 and TRBJ2-1, with 9 positions matching TRBD1. The sample comprised blood. The TCR sequence derives from a woman aged 25 to 39 in good health. This chain's CDR3 is CASSLGMRQGEINEQFF. The CDR3 region has the DNA TGCGCCAGCAGCTTGGGCATGAGACAGGGGGAAATCAATGAGCAGTTCTTC.